A selection of T cell receptor beta chains follows, all from one sample in a study of cytomegalovirus exposure and HLA in healthy donors. The method was immunoSEQ multiplex PCR; TCRdb's version includes in-frame clones alone and lacks a portion of them. The table has more than 110,000 clones, approximately 82% seen once; the top ten hold approximately 1.5%. Sequenced input: PBMCs. The receptor set was obtained from a man aged 25-45 years in good health and CMV-seropositive. The CDR3 runs from the conserved cysteine through the conserved F or W. The D gene is left open where the match is weak. Size values are once, few and many counts, or a class for expanded clones, and some rows have none.

>TRBJ2-5|TRBD1|TRBV12-5|NA
TGTGCTAGTGGTTTCCCCCACCGGACAGGGGAAAAGACCCAGTACTTC
CASGFPHRTGEKTQYF
>TRBJ2-7|TRBD1|TRBV14|NA
TGTGCCAGCAGCCAAGGGACAGGGACTGGGTACGAGCAGTACTTC
CASSQGTGTGYEQYF
>TRBJ2-2|NA|TRBV29-1|few
TGCAGCGTTGACTGGAGTAGCGGGAACACCGGGGAGCTGTTTTTT
CSVDWSSGNTGELFF
>TRBJ2-1|TRBD2|TRBV5-4|once
TGTGCCAGCAGCTTGGAGGTGGTAGCGGGGGGCTGGGGCAATGAGCAGTTCTTC
CASSLEVVAGGWGNEQFF
>TRBJ2-5|TRBD2|TRBV4-1|once
TGCGCCAGCAGCCAACTACCAACTAGCGGGGGGGCTCAAGAGACCCAGTACTTC
CASSQLPTSGGAQETQYF
>TRBJ2-1|TRBD1|TRBV5-1|NA
TGCGCCAGCAGCGCCATACAGGGGGCAAATGAGCAGTTCTTC
CASSAIQGANEQFF
>TRBJ1-5|NA|TRBV28|NA
TGTGCCAGCAGTACCCCAGTCCAGGGCACTCAGCCCCAGCATTTT
CASSTPVQGTQPQHF
>TRBJ1-2|TRBD1|TRBV28|NA
TGTGCCAGCAGTTTATTACAGGGGGGTCCTAACTATGGCTACACCTTC
CASSLLQGGPNYGYTF
>TRBJ2-1|TRBD1|TRBV7-9|NA
TGTGCCAGCAGCCCTCGGACAGGGGGCCTGAGTAATGAGCAGTTCTTC
CASSPRTGGLSNEQFF
>TRBJ2-7|NA|TRBV29-1|NA
TGCAGCGTTGGAGGGGGTGCCTACGAGCAGTACTTC
CSVGGGAYEQYF
>TRBJ2-7|NA|TRBV27|once
TGTGCCAGCAGTTTTGAGGGAAGCTCCTACGAGCAGTACTTC
CASSFEGSSYEQYF
>TRBJ1-4|TRBD1|TRBV7-9|once
TGTTCCGGGTTGACAGGGGGCGCAGAAAAACTGTTTTTT
CSGLTGGAEKLFF
>TRBJ2-1|TRBD2|TRBV9|NA
TGTGCCAGCAGCGAGGGGTCACTAGCGGAATACAATGAGCAGTTCTTC
CASSEGSLAEYNEQFF
>TRBJ1-5|NA|TRBV19|few
TGTGCCAGTAGTATAGTTCCGGGGAGCAATCAGCCCCAGCATTTT
CASSIVPGSNQPQHF
>TRBJ1-2|TRBD1|TRBV18|NA
TGTGCCAGCTCACCAGCGGGACAGAACTATGGCTACACCTTC
CASSPAGQNYGYTF
>TRBJ1-3|TRBD1|TRBV5-4|NA
TGTGCCAGCAGCGTGGGACAGGGGGACACCATATATTTT
CASSVGQGDTIYF
>TRBJ2-3|TRBD1|TRBV29-1|few
TGCAGCGTTGGAGGGACAGGGGTTTCAGATACGCAGTATTTT
CSVGGTGVSDTQYF
>TRBJ2-6|NA|TRBV14|NA
TGTGCCAGCAGCCAGGGGGCGGCTGGGGCCAACGTCCTGACTTTC
CASSQGAAGANVLTF
>TRBJ2-3|TRBD1|TRBV19|NA
TGTGCCAGTAGCTCCGACAGGGTATACACAGATACGCAGTATTTT
CASSSDRVYTDTQYF
>TRBJ1-5|NA|TRBV6-1|NA
TGTGCCAGCCAATACAGGGTGGGTCAGCCCCAGCATTTT
CASQYRVGQPQHF
>TRBJ2-1|TRBD2|TRBV27|once
TGTGCCAGCAGTTTTCCTAGCGGGAATATCGGCAATGAGCAGTTCTTC
CASSFPSGNIGNEQFF
>TRBJ2-1|NA|TRBV7-3|NA
TGTGCCAGCAGCTTAACGCCACAGCATGAGCAGTTCTTC
CASSLTPQHEQFF
>TRBJ2-5|TRBD1|TRBV30|NA
TGTGCCTGGAGTGGGACAGGGGTATCAGAGACCCAGTACTTC
CAWSGTGVSETQYF
>TRBJ2-1|TRBD2|TRBV9|NA
TGTGCCAGCAGCAAGGGACTAGCGGGGATAGGTGAGCAGTTCTTC
CASSKGLAGIGEQFF
>TRBJ1-3|NA|TRBV28|NA
TGTGCCAGCAGACTCTATTCGAACTCTGGAAACACCATATATTTT
CASRLYSNSGNTIYF
>TRBJ1-5|NA|TRBV2|few
TGTGCCAGCAGCTCGGGCGGGTTCTATAGCAATCAGCCCCAGCATTTT
CASSSGGFYSNQPQHF
>TRBJ1-4|NA|TRBV7-8|NA
TGTGCCAGCAGCCACGGGGAAAGGGAAAAACTGTTTTTT
CASSHGEREKLFF
>TRBJ2-1|NA|TRBV6-1|many
TGTGCCAGCAGTGGGGGAGGCGGGGCCTCCTACAATGAGCAGTTCTTC
CASSGGGGASYNEQFF
>TRBJ2-7|NA|TRBV2|NA
TGTGCCAGCATCGACAACTACGAGCAGTACTTC
CASIDNYEQYF
>TRBJ2-7|TRBD1|TRBV4-1|NA
TGCGCCAGCAGCCTGGGACAGGTGAGCTCCTACGAGCAGTACTTC
CASSLGQVSSYEQYF
>TRBJ1-4|NA|TRBV7-3|NA
TGTGCCAGCAGCCCGGGTCTATCGGCTAATGAAAAACTGTTTTTT
CASSPGLSANEKLFF
>TRBJ2-5|TRBD1|TRBV7-2|NA
TGTGCCAGCAGCTTGGGACAGGTGAATAGGGAGCAGTACTTC
CASSLGQVNREQYF
>TRBJ2-7|TRBD2|TRBV7-8|NA
TGTGCCAGCAGCTTAGCGGGGACTAGCGGGAGCGACAACTTC
CASSLAGTSGSDNF